This TCR beta chain was sequenced for a study of blood T cell repertoires in COVID-19. Study details: The analysed material was cDNA or gDNA that came from T cells, B-cell-depleted T cells, or PBMCs.

Per germline, CDR1 MGHDK and CDR2 SYGVNS. The CDR3 runs to 15 residues. The V gene lost 4 bases and the J gene lost 5 bases, with 17 bases spanning the gap. TCRdb's copy holds only in-frame clones and misses some; the assay was immunoSEQ multiplex PCR. In the table there are 65,000 to 95,000 clones, roughly 80% of which are singletons. The sequenced sample was peripheral blood. The chain couples TRBV25-1 to TRBJ1-1, with D maybe TRBD1 (6 bases). This clonotype originated in a man at least 80 years old with active or convalescent COVID-19. The CDR3 is CASSVRGAGVTEAFF. The DNA of the CDR3 is TGTGCCAGCAGTGTCAGGGGTGCTGGGGTAACTGAAGCTTTCTTT.